Listed below are T cell receptor beta chains from one sample, sequenced in a study of blood T cell repertoires in COVID-19. Using immunoSEQ multiplex PCR, the repertoire was profiled, and TCRdb retains in-frame clones only, with some absent. The sample carries some 340,000 clones, about 85% recorded once. Source material: peripheral blood. The receptors here all came from a woman aged 18-29 years with acute or convalescent COVID-19. Each CDR3 is given with its conserved first and last residue. Each record gives: V gene, D gene, J gene, CDR3 protein. A D gene is named only where the DNA matches it firmly.

v_gene: TRBV19; d_gene: TRBD1; j_gene: TRBJ1-2; CDR3aa: CASSISGQSTYGYTF
v_gene: TRBV6-5; d_gene: TRBD1; j_gene: TRBJ2-1; CDR3aa: CASRDRQSSYNEQFF
v_gene: TRBV6-5; d_gene: TRBD1; j_gene: TRBJ2-5; CDR3aa: CASSYEDRGETQYF
v_gene: TRBV19; d_gene: NA; j_gene: TRBJ2-1; CDR3aa: CASSIFEGINEQFF
v_gene: TRBV11-2; d_gene: NA; j_gene: TRBJ1-6; CDR3aa: CASSWVARNSPLHF
v_gene: TRBV30; d_gene: NA; j_gene: TRBJ1-1; CDR3aa: CAWSSGWHTEAFF
v_gene: TRBV28; d_gene: NA; j_gene: TRBJ2-5; CDR3aa: CASSPGQFQETQYF
v_gene: TRBV24-1; d_gene: TRBD1; j_gene: TRBJ1-2; CDR3aa: CATSDSTGTGAGYTF
v_gene: TRBV10-3; d_gene: NA; j_gene: TRBJ1-1; CDR3aa: CAISTGQRNEAFF
v_gene: TRBV14; d_gene: NA; j_gene: TRBJ1-1; CDR3aa: CASTGHLWGTEAFF
v_gene: TRBV6-5; d_gene: NA; j_gene: TRBJ2-7; CDR3aa: CASSYVAGGSYEQYF
v_gene: TRBV5-1; d_gene: TRBD2; j_gene: TRBJ2-3; CDR3aa: CASSSLIAGATDTQYF
v_gene: TRBV19; d_gene: TRBD1; j_gene: TRBJ1-5; CDR3aa: CANSISGGTQPQHF
v_gene: TRBV7-9; d_gene: NA; j_gene: TRBJ1-1; CDR3aa: CASSLNVGTEAFF
v_gene: TRBV5-6; d_gene: TRBD2; j_gene: TRBJ2-7; CDR3aa: CASSLATSGGLYEQYF
v_gene: TRBV7-2; d_gene: NA; j_gene: TRBJ1-1; CDR3aa: CASSLYLGGGVGEAFF
v_gene: TRBV11-2; d_gene: TRBD1; j_gene: TRBJ1-2; CDR3aa: CASSFAAGGGYGYTF
v_gene: TRBV7-3; d_gene: TRBD2; j_gene: TRBJ2-5; CDR3aa: CASSLRGVQETQYF
v_gene: TRBV24-1; d_gene: TRBD2; j_gene: TRBJ2-3; CDR3aa: CATSPSGLAGDTDTQYF
v_gene: TRBV15; d_gene: TRBD1; j_gene: TRBJ1-2; CDR3aa: CATSRVRQGRYTF
v_gene: TRBV5-1; d_gene: TRBD2; j_gene: TRBJ2-5; CDR3aa: CASSAGGPETQYF